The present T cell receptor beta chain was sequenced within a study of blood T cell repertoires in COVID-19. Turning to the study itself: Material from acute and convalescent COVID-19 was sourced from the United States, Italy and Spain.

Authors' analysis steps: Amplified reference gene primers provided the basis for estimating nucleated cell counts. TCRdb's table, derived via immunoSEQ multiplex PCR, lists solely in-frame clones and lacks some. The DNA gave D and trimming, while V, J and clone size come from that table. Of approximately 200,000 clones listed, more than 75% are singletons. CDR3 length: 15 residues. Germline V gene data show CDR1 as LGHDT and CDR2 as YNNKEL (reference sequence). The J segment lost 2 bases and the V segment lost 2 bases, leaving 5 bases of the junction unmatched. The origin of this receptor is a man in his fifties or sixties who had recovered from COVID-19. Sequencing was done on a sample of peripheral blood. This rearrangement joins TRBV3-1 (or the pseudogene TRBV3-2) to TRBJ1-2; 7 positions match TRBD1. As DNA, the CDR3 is TGTGCCAGCAGCCAAATTTTAGGGGGCAACTATGGCTACACCTTC. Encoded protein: CASSQILGGNYGYTF.